This entry is about one TCR beta chain. This sample was included in a study of blood T cell repertoires in COVID-19. In the study overall: The United States, Italy and Spain supplied acute and convalescent COVID-19 samples. T cells, B-cell-depleted T cells, or PBMCs supplied cDNA or gDNA.

Authors' data handling: Reference gene primer amplification gave nucleated cell count estimates. Libraries were prepared by immunoSEQ multiplex PCR; TCRdb keeps only in-frame clonotypes and omits some of them. That table is the source of V, J and clone size, and D and trimming were worked out from the DNA. The data show 40,000 to 50,000 clones, 87% seen once. The CDR3 sequence is 12 residues long. Germline-derived CDR1 and CDR2 are GTSNPN and SVGIG (reference sequence). V was clipped by 8 bases and J by 0 bases, with 11 bases between them. The clonotype comes from a woman aged 80 or over with COVID-19, enrolled during active disease. The rearrangement links TRBV30 to TRBJ2-7; D may be TRBD2 (5 bases). The sample comprised peripheral blood. CDR3 DNA: TGTGCCGGCTACGGGGTCTCCTACGAGCAGTACTTC. The encoded protein is CAGYGVSYEQYF.